Listed here is a single T cell receptor (beta chain). Its matching antigen is unknown. These data are taken from a study of vaccination effects on CD4 cells after COVID-19. TCRdb's copy holds only in-frame clones and misses some; the assay was immunoSEQ multiplex PCR. The profile shows around 35,000 clones, around 67% of them singletons. Study-wide findings and caveats: Recruitment yielded few convalescent patients, and the study had no early post-infection timepoints.

The CDR3 covers 15 residues. Germline lookup yields CDR1 MNHEY and CDR2 SVGAGI. The V end lost 10 bases, the J end lost 0 bases, and 15 bases lay between the germline ends. When around 10 days of culture had elapsed, CD4+ T cells were isolated. The sequence derives from a human donor who received a COVID-19 vaccine. V and J are TRBV6-5 and TRBJ1-4; possibly TRBD1 for D (5 bases). The input for sequencing was CD4+ T cells from PBMCs cultured without peptide, taken before COVID-19 vaccination. CDR3 sequence: CAIPGTLATNEKLFF. CDR3 nucleotides: TGTGCCATACCCGGGACTCTTGCAACTAATGAAAAACTGTTTTTT.